Listed below are T cell receptor beta chains from one sample, sequenced in a study of cytomegalovirus exposure and HLA in healthy donors. Measured with immunoSEQ multiplex PCR; TCRdb has only the in-frame clones, and not every one. The sample contains approximately 230,000 clones, roughly 90% of which appear only once. The sample was PBMCs. Receptor source: a man aged 18 to 30 in good health and CMV-seropositive. Both conserved end residues are part of each CDR3. The D gene is left open where the match is weak. Expanded clones get a size class; other rows say once, few or many, or leave the size out.

v_call	d_call	j_call	clone_size	cdr3_nt	cdr3_aa
TRBV6-5	TRBD2	TRBJ2-7	NA	TGTGCCACTCTCGGGGCTAGCGGGAGGTACGAGCAGTACTTC	CATLGASGRYEQYF
TRBV5-1	NA	TRBJ2-5	NA	TGCGCCAGCAGCTGGCGCCGTGGCGGCGAAGAGACCCAGTACTTC	CASSWRRGGEETQYF
TRBV5-8	TRBD1	TRBJ1-2	NA	TGTGCCAGCAGCCCTGACAGGGGCCATTGGTATGGCTACACCTTC	CASSPDRGHWYGYTF
TRBV20-1	TRBD1	TRBJ2-7	NA	TGCAGTGCAATTGACAGGGTCGAGCAGTACTTC	CSAIDRVEQYF
TRBV7-9	NA	TRBJ2-7	few	TGTGCCAGCAGCTTAGCCGGGTCCTACGAGCAGTACTTC	CASSLAGSYEQYF
TRBV27	NA	TRBJ2-7	once	TGTGCCAGCAGTTTAGGGTACCTCTACGAGCAGTACTTC	CASSLGYLYEQYF
TRBV5-1	TRBD1	TRBJ2-3	NA	TGCGCCAGCAGCTTGGCGGGACAGGCCGTGGATACGCAGTATTTT	CASSLAGQAVDTQYF
TRBV20-1	NA	TRBJ2-1	NA	TGCAGTGCTTCTAGGGACTTTCAGCAGTTCTTC	CSASRDFQQFF
TRBV7-9	NA	TRBJ1-2	NA	TGTGCCAGCAGCTTAGTGGGCCCCACCTATGGCTACACCTTC	CASSLVGPTYGYTF
TRBV29-1	NA	TRBJ2-1	NA	TGCAGCGTTGAACGCAGCTACAATGAGCAGTTCTTC	CSVERSYNEQFF
TRBV5-6	NA	TRBJ2-2	NA	TGTGCCAGCAGCTTCCTAGGCAGGGACACCGGGGAGCTGTTTTTT	CASSFLGRDTGELFF
TRBV5-1	NA	TRBJ1-2	few	TGCGCCAGCAGCTTATCCGGCAACTATGGCTACACCTTC	CASSLSGNYGYTF
TRBV28	NA	TRBJ2-7	NA	TGTGCCAGCAGTTCGGTCCACGAGCAGTACTTC	CASSSVHEQYF
TRBV5-4	TRBD1	TRBJ2-2	NA	TGTGCCAGCAGCATCCCCGGGACAGGGAGCACCGGGGAGCTGTTTTTT	CASSIPGTGSTGELFF
TRBV5-1	TRBD1	TRBJ2-7	few	TGCGCCAGCAGCTTGGTCCAGGGGGTTTACGAGCAGTACTTC	CASSLVQGVYEQYF
TRBV27	NA	TRBJ1-1	NA	TGTGCCAGCAGTTTCGACGAAGACACTGAAGCTTTCTTT	CASSFDEDTEAFF
TRBV30	NA	TRBJ1-1	NA	TGTGCCTGGAGCCTGGACACTGAAGCTTTCTTT	CAWSLDTEAFF
TRBV6-5	NA	TRBJ2-7	NA	TGTGCCAGCAGTCAATTCTACGAGCAGTACTTC	CASSQFYEQYF
TRBV6-1	TRBD1	TRBJ1-4	NA	TGTGCCAGCAATGACCTAGGGACAGGGAATGAAAAACTGTTTTTT	CASNDLGTGNEKLFF
TRBV14	NA	TRBJ2-7	NA	TGTGCCAGCAGCCAATTAGCGGAGGTTTCCTACGAGCAGTACTTC	CASSQLAEVSYEQYF
TRBV7-6	NA	TRBJ1-2	NA	TGTGCCAGCAGCTCGCCGGTCGAGGGGGGGTTGCTCACCTTC	CASSSPVEGGLLTF
TRBV21-1	NA	TRBJ1-2	NA	TGTGCCAGCGAAGACAGGGGAAGGCTCTATGGCTACACCTTC	CASEDRGRLYGYTF
TRBV5-1	TRBD2	TRBJ2-5	NA	TGCGCCAGCAGCTTGGGACTAGCGGGAGAGACCCAGTACTTC	CASSLGLAGETQYF
TRBV6-5	NA	TRBJ1-1	NA	TGTGCCAGCACCAAGTATACGAACACTGAAGCTTTCTTT	CASTKYTNTEAFF
TRBV7-2	TRBD1	TRBJ1-1	NA	TGTGCCAGCAGCGGACAGGGGAATACTGAAGCTTTCTTT	CASSGQGNTEAFF
TRBV7-9	NA	TRBJ1-1	NA	TGTGCCAGCAGCTTAAATGCCGCTAACACTGAAGCTTTCTTT	CASSLNAANTEAFF
TRBV5-6	NA	TRBJ2-7	NA	TGTGCCAGCAGCTTAAGGGACCACGAGCAGTACTTC	CASSLRDHEQYF
TRBV5-1	NA	TRBJ1-1	NA	TGCGCCAGCAGCTTGCCGGGAGGCACTGAAGCTTTCTTT	CASSLPGGTEAFF